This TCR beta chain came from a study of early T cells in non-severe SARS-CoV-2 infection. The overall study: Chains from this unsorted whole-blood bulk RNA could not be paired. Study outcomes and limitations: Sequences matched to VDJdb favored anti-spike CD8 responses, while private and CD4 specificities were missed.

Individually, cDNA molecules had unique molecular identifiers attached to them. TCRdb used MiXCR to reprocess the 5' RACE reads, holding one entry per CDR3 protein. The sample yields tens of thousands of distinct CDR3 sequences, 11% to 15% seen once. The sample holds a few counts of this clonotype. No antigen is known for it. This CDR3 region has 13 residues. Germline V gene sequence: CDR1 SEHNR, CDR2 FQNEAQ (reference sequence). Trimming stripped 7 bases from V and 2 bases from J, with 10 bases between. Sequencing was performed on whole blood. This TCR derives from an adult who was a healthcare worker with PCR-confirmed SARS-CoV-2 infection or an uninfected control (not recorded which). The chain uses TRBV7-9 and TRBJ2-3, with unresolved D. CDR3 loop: CASTLQVTDTQYF. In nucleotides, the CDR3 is TGTGCCAGCACCCTACAAGTCACAGATACGCAGTATTTT. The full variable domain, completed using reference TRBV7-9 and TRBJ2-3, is DTGVSQNPRHKITKRGQNVTFRCDPISEHNRLYWYRQTLGQGPEFLTYFQNEAQLEKSRLLSDRFSAERPKGSFSTLEIQRTEQGDSAMYLCASTLQVTDTQYFGPGTRLTVL.